This passage covers 18 T cell receptor beta chains from one sample sequenced in a study of control samples from healthy donors and cancer patients. Clones were read by immunoSEQ multiplex PCR, and TCRdb kept only the in-frame ones, dropping some. The sample yields roughly 95,000 clones, 70% to 90% seen once. Specimen: blood. These receptor sequences come from a man aged 25-45 years in good health.

The J gene is TRBJ2-7, the V gene TRBV3-1 (or the pseudogene TRBV3-2); TRBD2 matches at 11 bases. V dropped 0 bases and J dropped 3; count of bases not matched to a gene: 1. Germline loops: CDR1 LGHDT, CDR2 YNNKEL (reference sequence). CDR3 length: 15 residues. The chain's CDR3 is CASSQEGLAVYEQYF. The CDR3 region has the DNA TGTGCCAGCAGCCAAGAGGGACTAGCGGTCTACGAGCAGTACTTC.

This chain connects TRBV3-1 (or the pseudogene TRBV3-2) to TRBJ2-5; D possibly uses TRBD1 or TRBD2 (5 bases each). Germline V gene sequence: CDR1 LGHDT, CDR2 YNNKEL (reference sequence). V was trimmed by 4 bases and J by 5 bases, leaving 17 bases between them. This CDR3 is built from 15 residues. The CDR3 sequence is CASSRRAGLMETQYF. The CDR3 DNA reads as TGTGCCAGCAGCCGCAGGGCGGGTCTAATGGAGACCCAGTACTTC.

The chain joins TRBV5-4 to TRBJ2-4; 10 bases are shared with TRBD2. Germline V gene sequence: CDR1 SGHNT, CDR2 YYREEE (reference sequence). The CDR3 has 16 residues. The ends lost 0 bases at V and 7 bases at J; junction bases unmatched: 7. The CDR3: CASSLERLAGPNIQYF. The CDR3 region has the DNA TGTGCCAGCAGCTTGGAAAGACTAGCGGGTCCCAACATTCAGTACTTC.

This chain connects TRBV4-2 to TRBJ2-2; maybe TRBD1 (5 bases). The CDR3 has 14 amino acids. V lost 1 base and J lost 5, with 8 bases in between. Germline assignment: CDR1 LGHNA and CDR2 YNFKEQ. CDR3 nucleotide sequence: TGTGCCAGCAGCCAAGGGAAGGGGACCGGGGAGCTGTTTTTT. This codes for CASSQGKGTGELFF.

This clone has just one count. The V call is TRBV7-2, the J call TRBJ2-4, with 9 bases matching TRBD1. V trimming: 1 base; J trimming: 6 bases; junction bases outside the gene matches: 7. The CDR3 has 16 residues. Germline assignment: CDR1 SGHTA and CDR2 FQGNSA. CDR3 amino acids: CASSLGATGGGNIQYF. The CDR3 coding sequence is TGTGCCAGCAGCTTAGGCGCCACAGGGGGCGGAAACATTCAGTACTTC.

V gene TRBV3-1 (or the pseudogene TRBV3-2) combines with J gene TRBJ2-7; weak D call: TRBD2 (7 bases). The V gene's germline CDR1 is LGHDT and CDR2 YNNKEL (reference sequence). The CDR3 spans 16 residues. The V end lost 1 base, the J end lost 4 bases, and 17 bases lay between the germline ends. CDR3 DNA: TGTGCCAGCAGCCAAGGGCCGCCGGGGGGCGGGTACGAGCAGTACTTC. Translation: CASSQGPPGGGYEQYF.

This clone has ten or more counts. The rearrangement uses TRBV19 and TRBJ2-1; 12 positions agree with TRBD2. Germline V gene data show CDR1 as LNHDA and CDR2 as SQIVND (reference sequence). This CDR3 region has 14 residues. Unmatched junction bases numbered 5, after V lost 10 bases and J lost 4 bases. This chain's CDR3 is CATSTSGGYNEQFF. CDR3 sequence (DNA): TGTGCCACCTCAACTAGCGGGGGGTACAATGAGCAGTTCTTC.

The chain joins TRBV3-1 (or the pseudogene TRBV3-2) to TRBJ2-1; 11 positions match TRBD2. Germline CDR1 and CDR2: LGHDT and YNNKEL (reference sequence). The V gene end was trimmed by 7 bases and the J gene end by 5 bases; junction bases not matched to a gene: 7. The CDR3 is 15 amino acids. The CDR3 nucleotides read TGTGCCAGCAAACGGGGACTAGCGGCAAACAATGAGCAGTTCTTC. Encoded protein: CASKRGLAANNEQFF.

This sequence joins TRBV18 and TRBJ2-7; 8 bases fit TRBD1. In germline, CDR1 is KGHSH, CDR2 LQKENI. V shed 3 bases and J 0 bases; nucleotides not matched to a gene: 4. CDR3 size: 15 residues. CDR3 loop: CASSPSGGVSYEQYF. Here the CDR3 DNA reads TGTGCCAGCTCACCTTCAGGGGGCGTCTCCTACGAGCAGTACTTC.

The chain is built from TRBV4-2 and TRBJ2-7; D possibly corresponds to TRBD1 (6 bases). Germline V gene lookup returns CDR1 LGHNA and CDR2 YNFKEQ. There are 15 residues in the CDR3. V lost 3 bases and J lost 6, with 18 bases in between. Written as DNA, the CDR3 is TGTGCCAGCAGCCAGGTCACAGGGCAAGGAGCCGAGCAGTACTTC. Translating gives CASSQVTGQGAEQYF.

The J gene is TRBJ2-7, the V gene TRBV5-6, with 7 bases matching TRBD2. Germline CDR1 is SGHDT and CDR2 is YYEEEE. The CDR3 is 16 residues long. The ends lost 0 bases at V and 4 bases at J; junction bases unmatched: 10. The CDR3 region is CASSLAGRAFRYEQYF. The CDR3 nucleotides are TGTGCCAGCAGCTTGGCGGGGAGGGCGTTTAGGTACGAGCAGTACTTC.

V is TRBV7-3 and J is TRBJ2-3; weak D call: TRBD2 (5 bases). Germline lookup yields CDR1 SGHTA and CDR2 FQGTGA. Trimming cost V 4 bases and J 0 bases, with 8 bases left between them. The CDR3 covers 14 residues. The CDR3 sequence is CASSSGLSTDTQYF. The CDR3 bases are TGTGCCAGCAGCTCCGGACTTAGCACAGATACGCAGTATTTT.

The chain recombines TRBV9 with TRBJ2-3, with 16 bases identical to TRBD2. The CDR3 extends over 18 amino acids. Germline V gives CDR1 SGDLS, CDR2 YYNGEE. The junction had 10 bases not matched to a gene; V was cut back by 3 bases and J by 6 bases. The CDR3 here is CASSAQAGLAGGADTQYF. CDR3 sequence (DNA): TGTGCCAGCAGCGCGCAAGCGGGACTAGCGGGAGGGGCGGATACGCAGTATTTT.

This sequence joins TRBV6-1 and TRBJ2-7; maybe TRBD2 (5 bases). CDR1 and CDR2 (germline): MNHNS, SASEGT. CDR3 length: 16 residues. Trimming left V 1 base short and J 3 bases short, with 16 bases between. The CDR3 sequence: CASSEGGSVGIYEQYF. The CDR3 DNA sequence: TGTGCCAGCAGTGAAGGTGGGAGTGTGGGAATCTACGAGCAGTACTTC.

CDR3 coding DNA: TGTGCCAGCAGTTTATTGGACAGACGTCCGGCTCAGCCCCAGCATTTT. This codes for CASSLLDRRPAQPQHF. The genes are TRBV28 and TRBJ1-5; D is possibly TRBD1 (6 bases). The CDR3 spans 16 residues. Germline CDR1 MDHEN, CDR2 SYDVKM. Trimming pared 1 base from V and 6 bases from J, leaving 16 bases between.

The chain couples TRBV7-9 to TRBJ1-2; TRBD1 is a possible D gene (5 bases). Germline V gene data show CDR1 as SEHNR and CDR2 as FQNEAQ (reference sequence). The CDR3 contains 15 residues. Trimming took off 5 bases at V and 8 bases at J, with 21 bases between the two ends. For the CDR3, the DNA is TGTGCCAGCAGCCTCCGCCGGGACCGGAACGGAGGCTACACCTTC. Its translation is CASSLRRDRNGGYTF. Complete variable domain (other parts from reference TRBV7-9 and TRBJ1-2): DTGVSQNPRHKITKRGQNVTFRCDPISEHNRLYWYRQTLGQGPEFLTYFQNEAQLEKSRLLSDRFSAERPKGSFSTLEIQRTEQGDSAMYLCASSLRRDRNGGYTFGSGTRLTVV.

The chain has TRBV7-3 and TRBJ2-2, with D uncertain. CDR1 and CDR2 (germline): SGHTA, FQGTGA. This CDR3 comprises 13 residues. Trimming removed 1 base from V and 5 bases from J, with 5 bases in between. The CDR3 region is CASSLKTTGELFF. In DNA, the CDR3 is TGTGCCAGCAGCTTAAAGACGACCGGGGAGCTGTTTTTT.

The V and J genes are TRBV18 and TRBJ1-1; 7 bases line up with TRBD1. This CDR3 is 16 amino acids long. The germline CDR1 and CDR2 sequences are KGHSH and LQKENI. With 3 bases clipped from V and 4 bases from J, the junction kept 11 bases outside the gene matches. The DNA for the CDR3 is TGTGCCAGCTCACCGGGGACAGCCCCACTGGGCACTGAAGCTTTCTTT. Protein product: CASSPGTAPLGTEAFF.